This T cell receptor (beta chain) emerged from a study of blood T cells in healthy people across ages (dated by TCRdb to the mid-2010s). Study-wide context: Template switching captured roughly one uniquely barcoded TCR beta cDNA molecule per two T cells in model experiments. Using deep sequencing normalized with unique cDNA molecular identifiers, the study measured how TCR beta repertoire diversity changes with age. The donors were split into four age groups: young (average around 16 years), middle-aged (nearly 40), aged (over 55) and long-lived (roughly 80). To avoid experimental bias, donors of different ages were randomly spread across the sequencing lanes. Using the same blood draw, the study looked at two additional independent replicas of 1 million unique cDNA reads for two donors, one aged 18 to 29 and the other aged 80 or older. What the work shows at the level of the full study, not this receptor alone: Donor CMV infection status was unknown, potentially confounding age-related changes in expanded clonotypes. Observed TCR beta diversity per million T cells fell roughly linearly with age, and a significant reduction was already apparent by age roughly 40. Estimates of total diversity from one million sequenced T cells were regarded as lower bounds and underestimates. A strong correlation was found between observed TCR beta diversity and the percentage of naive T cells measured by flow cytometry. Compared with the aged group, more naive CD4+ T cells, fewer expanded clones and increased TCR diversity were shown by the long-lived group, suggesting age selection. Because profiling used bulk unsorted PBMCs, naive and antigen-experienced compartments could not be compared conclusively.

This clonotype was seen a single time. Its antigen remains unidentified. The record has no base qualities; no much larger clone is one base away. The donors were some 39 Caucasian individuals from Russia, aged 6 to 90 years, who were systemically healthy. Each donor gave ten milliliters of peripheral blood, collected into EDTA-treated Vacutainer tubes. Ficoll-Paque density-gradient centrifugation was used to isolate PBMCs, with at least 7 million per sample. Trizol reagent was used to extract total RNA from PBMCs, with at least 6 micrograms per sample. The percentages of naive CD45RAhigh/CD27high T cells were determined by flow cytometry on a PBMC aliquot from every donor. The method behind the library was 5' RACE. Sequencing relied on an Illumina HiSeq 2500. A second PCR of about 7 to 12 cycles was run with a J-beta primer mix and a sample-barcoded 5' primer. Each TCR beta cDNA molecule received a unique molecular identifier from a template-switch 5' adaptor carrying 12 random nucleotides. At least 2.5 million CDR3-containing paired-end reads were obtained from each sample. First-strand cDNA synthesis was performed from all RNA using the Mint cDNA synthesis kit, with priming by a TRBC-specific oligonucleotide. All cDNA was treated with uracil-DNA glycosylase and then went through a first 18-cycle PCR with the universal primers M1SS and BC2_uni_R. The authors' pipeline ran thus. For normalization, 1 million high-quality reads, each with a distinct molecular identifier, were randomly selected from each sample. Instead of being binned into consensus sequences, reads that shared molecular identifiers were thrown out. MiTCR, run with a Q25 quality threshold and the strictest error-elimination algorithm, handled CDR3 identification, clonotype clustering and error correction. Lower-bound total TCR beta diversity was estimated with a nonparametric unseen species model using Euler transformation. TCRdb trimmed public reads at Q25 via fastp, called clones via MiXCR and kept in-frame beta chains. Entries are consolidated by CDR3 protein sequence, retaining the most common genes and DNA. The V and J calls here are based on TCRdb, not the publication. The sample table holds about 830,000 distinct CDR3 sequences, of which 62% were seen once. About a quarter of the sample comes from the top ten.

This sequence was found in a man aged 30-40 years in good health. Material: blood.

The CDR3 in this case is CATSDAEGPRDEQFF. The sequence in DNA is TGTGCCACCAGTGATGCTGAGGGGCCTCGGGATGAGCAGTTCTTC. The V and J genes are TRBV24-1 and TRBJ2-1; the D gene could be either TRBD1 or TRBD2, each agreeing at 5 bases. CDR1 and CDR2 are read off the germline V gene as KGHDR and SFDVKD. V gives up 3 bases and J gives up 8 bases, and the segment between their germline ends measures 16 bases. From the cysteine up to the phenylalanine, the CDR3 has a length of 15 residues. Solely the CDR3 DNA is kept, with 45 bases framed from the first base.